This T cell receptor (beta chain) is drawn from a study of blood T cell repertoires in COVID-19. In the study overall: Collection of acute and convalescent COVID-19 samples took place in the United States, Italy and Spain.

CDR3 length: 20 amino acids. During active infection, Seattle patients enrolled and were then monitored through disease. Method: immunoSEQ multiplex PCR; TCRdb's copy keeps in-frame clones and lacks some. The top ten hold roughly 0.78% of the sample, which has 400,000 to 450,000 clones, approximately 90% seen once. This receptor was taken from a man between 18 and 35 years old with COVID-19, enrolled during active disease. The sample consisted of peripheral blood. V usage is TRBV21-1 and J usage is TRBJ2-7; no check of the table's D call, TRBD2, against the DNA was made. TRBV21-1 is noted as a pseudogene. The CDR3 DNA is TGTGCCAGCAGCATTGCCAGGAGGGCCCCTTTAATTTGTATCTCCTACGAGCAGTACTTC. Translation: CASSIARRAPLICISYEQYF.